The T cell receptor (beta chain) described here comes from a study of cytomegalovirus exposure and HLA in healthy donors. V lost 5 bases and J lost 3, with 15 bases in between. The CDR3 is 15 residues long. Germline loops: CDR1 SGHKS, CDR2 YYEKEE (reference sequence). PCR used 60 Vbeta primers and 13 Jbeta primers. Method: immunoSEQ multiplex PCR; TCRdb's copy keeps in-frame clones and lacks some. The sample yields hundreds of thousands of clones, around 80% seen once. Study-level results: Later on, an analysis found that several of the most significant clusters appeared to be linked to common viral pathogens, which included parvovirus B19. According to an earlier analysis, most TCR beta V segments yielded productive rearrangements about 90% or about 30% of the time. Later analysis placed DRB1 highest and HLA-C lowest in TCR association rates, which differed by HLA locus.

This clone was detected a few times. Its antigen is currently unknown. The sample consisted of PBMCs. V is TRBV5-5 and J is TRBJ2-1; perhaps TRBD1 as D (6 bases). The clonotype comes from a woman in her sixties in good health and CMV-seropositive. Here the CDR3 DNA reads TGTGCCAGCAGTTCTACAGGGACCCTCTACAATGAGCAGTTCTTC. It is translated as CASSSTGTLYNEQFF.